A single sample gave rise to the 26 T cell receptor beta chains below, sequenced in a study of T cell responses to AZD1222 COVID-19 vaccine. TCRdb keeps only in-frame clones here, not all; method: immunoSEQ multiplex PCR. Found here are fewer than 45,000 clones, 85% to 90% of them singletons; the top ten hold roughly 7%. The material sequenced was peripheral blood, taken on day 0 of AZD1222 vaccination. The receptors were sampled from an adult in good health.

This clone was seen a few times. The chain links TRBV7-9 to TRBJ1-2; TRBD1 matches at 9 bases. The germline V gene encodes CDR1 SEHNR and CDR2 FQNEAQ (reference sequence). Unmatched junction bases numbered 9, after V lost 2 bases and J lost 8 bases. The CDR3 totals 15 residues. The CDR3: CASSLNRDRAGGYTF. In DNA form, the CDR3 reads TGTGCCAGCAGCTTAAACAGGGACAGGGCCGGGGGCTACACCTTC. Based on the CDR3 plus reference TRBV7-9 and TRBJ1-2, the full variable domain is DTGVSQNPRHKITKRGQNVTFRCDPISEHNRLYWYRQTLGQGPEFLTYFQNEAQLEKSRLLSDRFSAERPKGSFSTLEIQRTEQGDSAMYLCASSLNRDRAGGYTFGSGTRLTVV.

V usage is TRBV2 and J usage is TRBJ1-2, with D hard to call. Per germline, CDR1 SNHLY and CDR2 FYNNEI. The length of the CDR3 is 11 residues. With 8 bases removed from V and 1 base from J, the gap between germline ends came to 5 bases. The CDR3 loop is CASDNNYGYTF. The CDR3 DNA follows: TGTGCCAGCGACAATAACTATGGCTACACCTTC. Together with reference TRBV2 and TRBJ1-2, the CDR3 gives the full variable domain: EPEVTQTPSHQVTQMGQEVILRCVPISNHLYFYWYRQILGQKVEFLVSFYNNEISEKSEIFDDQFSVERPDGSNFTLKIRSTKLEDSAMYFCASDNNYGYTFGSGTRLTVV.

This clone was counted between two and nine times. This chain links TRBV7-2 with TRBJ2-7; D not resolved. CDR3 length: 13 amino acids. Trimming stripped 2 bases from V and 4 bases from J, with 9 bases between. CDR1 is SGHTA, CDR2 FQGNSA, per germline. In nucleotides, the CDR3 is TGTGCCAGCAGCTTACCCAGGAAGTACGAGCAGTACTTC. Protein sequence: CASSLPRKYEQYF.

The chain links TRBV7-3 to TRBJ2-2; D may correspond to TRBD1 or TRBD2 (6 bases each). The V end lost 5 bases, the J end lost 2 bases, and 9 bases lay between the germline ends. The V gene's germline CDR1 is SGHTA and CDR2 FQGTGA. This CDR3 spans 14 amino acids. The CDR3 loop reads CASSGGRNTGELFF. The CDR3, as DNA: TGTGCCAGCAGCGGGGGGCGAAACACCGGGGAGCTGTTTTTT.

This chain connects TRBV4-2 to TRBJ1-1, with D hard to call. Germline CDR1 reads LGHNA; CDR2 reads YNFKEQ. The CDR3 is made up of 15 amino acids. V was clipped by 0 bases and J by 1 base, with 9 bases between them. Written as DNA, the CDR3 is TGTGCCAGCAGCCAAGAGGACGTGCAGAACACTGAAGCTTTCTTT. It specifies CASSQEDVQNTEAFF.

In DNA, the CDR3 is TGTGCCAGCAGGGCTCAGGGGAACTACGAGCAGTACTTC. Translated: CASRAQGNYEQYF. The chain carries TRBV28 and TRBJ2-7, with TRBD1 as a possible D gene (6 bases). The germline CDR1 and CDR2 sequences are MDHEN and SYDVKM. The V end was cut by 6 bases, the J end by 3 bases, with 12 bases between. The CDR3 runs 13 residues.

The rearrangement uses TRBV24-1 and TRBJ2-4, with 7 bases fitting TRBD2. The CDR3 extends over 15 amino acids. The J segment lost 7 bases and the V segment lost 3 bases, leaving 8 bases of the junction unmatched. Germline CDR1 KGHDR, CDR2 SFDVKD. The CDR3 here is CATSDGAGYSNIQYF. The CDR3, as DNA: TGTGCCACCAGTGATGGAGCGGGATATAGTAACATTCAGTACTTC.

This clone came up once. V is TRBV18 and J is TRBJ1-4; possibly TRBD1 for D (5 bases). CDR1 is KGHSH, CDR2 LQKENI, per germline. The length of the CDR3 is 16 residues. Trimming left V 2 bases short and J 4 bases short, with 14 bases between. CDR3 in amino acids: CASSPGWDPSNEKLFF. In nucleotides, the CDR3 is TGTGCCAGCTCACCAGGATGGGACCCCAGTAATGAAAAACTGTTTTTT.

The rearrangement links TRBV6-1 to TRBJ2-3; D is ambiguous. With 8 bases removed from V and 4 bases from J, the gap between germline ends came to 10 bases. Germline loops: CDR1 MNHNS, CDR2 SASEGT. The CDR3 spans 12 residues. CDR3 sequence: CASHEAADTQYF. As DNA, the CDR3 is TGTGCCAGCCATGAGGCGGCAGATACGCAGTATTTT.

This rearrangement joins TRBV4-2 to TRBJ2-1; D gene ambiguous. The length of the CDR3 is 12 residues. Germline-derived CDR1 and CDR2 are LGHNA and YNFKEQ. V lost 3 bases, J lost 5 bases, and 5 bases lay in between. The CDR3 region has the DNA TGTGCCAGCAGCCATACCCACAATGAGCAGTTCTTC. Translating gives CASSHTHNEQFF.

This sequence joins TRBV2 and TRBJ2-7; D not resolved. Trimming pared 7 bases from V and 2 bases from J, leaving 12 bases between. Germline-derived CDR1 and CDR2 are SNHLY and FYNNEI. The CDR3 spans 13 residues. CDR3 coding DNA: TGTGCCAGCACCCAGACTTATACCTACGAGCAGTACTTC. As protein: CASTQTYTYEQYF.

By its share, this clone is medium-sized (0.01 to 0.1%). The chain joins TRBV10-1 to TRBJ2-2; 10 positions agree with TRBD2. Germline CDR1 reads WNHNN; CDR2 reads SYGVQD (reference sequence). J gave up 0 bases and V 9 bases, and 7 bases lay outside the gene matches. The CDR3 extends over 16 amino acids. The CDR3, as DNA: TGCGCCAGTTCGAGCGGGGGGGCGGCGAACACCGGGGAGCTGTTTTTT. It is translated as CASSSGGAANTGELFF.

The V gene is TRBV28, the J gene TRBJ1-2; 9 bases align to TRBD1. Trimming at V came to 4 bases and at J to 3 bases, leaving 12 bases not matched to a gene. This CDR3 is 17 amino acids long. Germline lookup yields CDR1 MDHEN and CDR2 SYDVKM. The DNA for the CDR3 is TGTGCCAGCAGTTCCCCGTCAACAGGGGGCCCCTACTATGGCTACACCTTC. It specifies CASSSPSTGGPYYGYTF.

The rearrangement uses TRBV6-2 or TRBV6-3 and TRBJ2-1, with D uncertain. This CDR3 region has 13 residues. Between the trimmed V and J ends, which lost 5 bases and 6 bases, there was a span of 11 bases. Germline lookup yields CDR1 MNHEY and CDR2 SVGEGT. CDR3 sequence reads: CASSPDEANEQFF. For the CDR3, the DNA is TGTGCCAGCAGTCCCGATGAGGCCAATGAGCAGTTCTTC.

This sequence joins TRBV18 and TRBJ2-1, with a tentative D call TRBD1 (5 bases). V lost 2 bases to trimming and J lost 12 bases, with 14 bases between them. The CDR3 runs to 13 residues. Germline CDR1 and CDR2: KGHSH and LQKENI. The CDR3 region has the DNA TGTGCCAGCTCACCAGAGTCAGGGAACGGGCAGTTCTTC. It yields the protein CASSPESGNGQFF.

J is TRBJ2-5 and V is TRBV14; D is perhaps TRBD1 (6 bases). Germline CDR1 SGHDN, CDR2 FVKESK. CDR3 length: 15 amino acids. Deletions cut 6 bases from V and 2 bases from J, with 16 bases between. CDR3 sequence: CASSQGTWGQETQYF. CDR3 DNA: TGTGCCAGCAGTCAGGGGACCTGGGGACAAGAGACCCAGTACTTC.

The chain combines TRBV25-1 with TRBJ2-7; D is perhaps TRBD1 (6 bases). Germline CDR1 is MGHDK and CDR2 is SYGVNS. The V end lost 3 bases, the J end lost 5 bases, and 14 bases lay between the germline ends. The CDR3 totals 14 residues. CDR3 region: CASSEGRGYNEQYF. The CDR3, as DNA: TGTGCCAGCAGTGAGGGCAGGGGTTACAACGAGCAGTACTTC.

This clone was recorded once. The chain combines TRBV7-9 with TRBJ1-2; D remains unclear. The V and J ends lost 6 bases and 6 bases respectively, with 14 bases between them. CDR1 and CDR2 from the germline V gene are SEHNR and FQNEAQ (reference sequence). The CDR3 sequence is 13 residues long. CDR3 in DNA: TGTGCCAGCAGTTCTAGGCCCAAGGATGGCTACACCTTC. Translated, it gives CASSSRPKDGYTF.

V gene TRBV5-5 combines with J gene TRBJ1-1; D not resolved. The CDR3 is 13 amino acids. The V gene's germline CDR1 is SGHKS and CDR2 YYEKEE (reference sequence). The V gene lost 5 bases and the J gene lost 4 bases, with 12 bases spanning the gap. As DNA, the CDR3 is TGTGCCAGCAGATTCCGGGTGGGCACTGAAGCTTTCTTT. It is translated as CASRFRVGTEAFF.

The rearrangement uses TRBV20-1 and TRBJ2-7; 7 nucleotides match TRBD2. This CDR3 has 13 residues. J gave up 3 bases and V 3 bases, and 5 bases lay outside the gene matches. Germline V gene data show CDR1 as DFQATT and CDR2 as SNEGSKA (reference sequence). This chain's CDR3 is CSASSGDYYEQYF. In DNA form, the CDR3 reads TGCAGTGCTAGTTCCGGGGACTACTACGAGCAGTACTTC.

The CDR3 bases are TGTGCCAGCAGCTTAGGAACGCGGTCCTACGAGCAGTACTTC. As protein: CASSLGTRSYEQYF. The V gene is TRBV7-9, the J gene TRBJ2-7; no reliable D call. The CDR3 runs 14 residues. From germline, CDR1 is SEHNR and CDR2 FQNEAQ (reference sequence). V shed 1 base and J shed 1 base, with 8 bases lying between them.

The genes are TRBV3-1 (or the pseudogene TRBV3-2) and TRBJ1-1; D not resolved. Germline CDR1 LGHDT, CDR2 YNNKEL (reference sequence). The CDR3 is 12 residues long. Trimming pared 0 bases from V and 7 bases from J, leaving 6 bases between. The CDR3 loop is CASSQDRREAFF. Written as DNA, the CDR3 is TGTGCCAGCAGCCAAGATAGGCGTGAAGCTTTCTTT.

The V call is TRBV27, the J call TRBJ2-1; D might be TRBD1 (5 bases). V lost 2 bases to trimming and J lost 3 bases, with 14 bases between them. The V gene's germline CDR1 is MNHEY and CDR2 SMNVEV (reference sequence). This CDR3 comprises 16 residues. The CDR3 region is CASSLGQGVIYNEQFF. The CDR3 nucleotides read TGTGCCAGCAGTTTAGGTCAGGGTGTTATCTACAATGAGCAGTTCTTC.

This clone was found once. Here the CDR3 reads CANKGGTQYF. The CDR3 bases are TGTGCCAACAAAGGGGGTACGCAGTATTTT. V is TRBV9 and J is TRBJ2-3, with D perhaps TRBD1 (6 bases). The V end lost 9 bases, the J end lost 8 bases, and 10 bases lay between the germline ends. The CDR3 has 10 residues. The germline CDR1 and CDR2 sequences are SGDLS and YYNGEE.

The chain employs TRBV10-3 and TRBJ1-2; the D is unclear. This CDR3 spans 14 amino acids. V lost 0 bases to trimming and J lost 7 bases, with 12 bases between them. Germline V gene data show CDR1 as ENHRY and CDR2 as SYGVKD. CDR3 DNA sequence: TGTGCCATCAGTGAGTCGGGTAGAACCGCTGGCTACACCTTC. It yields the protein CAISESGRTAGYTF.

This clone was detected once. The CDR3 DNA is TGTGCCAGCAGCGTGAGTGGGCCGGGCAATGAGCAGTTCTTC. It encodes CASSVSGPGNEQFF. The genes are TRBV9 and TRBJ2-1; D uncertain. The CDR3 length is 14 residues. Germline CDR1 and CDR2: SGDLS and YYNGEE. The V end was cut by 2 bases, the J end by 6 bases, with 12 bases between.